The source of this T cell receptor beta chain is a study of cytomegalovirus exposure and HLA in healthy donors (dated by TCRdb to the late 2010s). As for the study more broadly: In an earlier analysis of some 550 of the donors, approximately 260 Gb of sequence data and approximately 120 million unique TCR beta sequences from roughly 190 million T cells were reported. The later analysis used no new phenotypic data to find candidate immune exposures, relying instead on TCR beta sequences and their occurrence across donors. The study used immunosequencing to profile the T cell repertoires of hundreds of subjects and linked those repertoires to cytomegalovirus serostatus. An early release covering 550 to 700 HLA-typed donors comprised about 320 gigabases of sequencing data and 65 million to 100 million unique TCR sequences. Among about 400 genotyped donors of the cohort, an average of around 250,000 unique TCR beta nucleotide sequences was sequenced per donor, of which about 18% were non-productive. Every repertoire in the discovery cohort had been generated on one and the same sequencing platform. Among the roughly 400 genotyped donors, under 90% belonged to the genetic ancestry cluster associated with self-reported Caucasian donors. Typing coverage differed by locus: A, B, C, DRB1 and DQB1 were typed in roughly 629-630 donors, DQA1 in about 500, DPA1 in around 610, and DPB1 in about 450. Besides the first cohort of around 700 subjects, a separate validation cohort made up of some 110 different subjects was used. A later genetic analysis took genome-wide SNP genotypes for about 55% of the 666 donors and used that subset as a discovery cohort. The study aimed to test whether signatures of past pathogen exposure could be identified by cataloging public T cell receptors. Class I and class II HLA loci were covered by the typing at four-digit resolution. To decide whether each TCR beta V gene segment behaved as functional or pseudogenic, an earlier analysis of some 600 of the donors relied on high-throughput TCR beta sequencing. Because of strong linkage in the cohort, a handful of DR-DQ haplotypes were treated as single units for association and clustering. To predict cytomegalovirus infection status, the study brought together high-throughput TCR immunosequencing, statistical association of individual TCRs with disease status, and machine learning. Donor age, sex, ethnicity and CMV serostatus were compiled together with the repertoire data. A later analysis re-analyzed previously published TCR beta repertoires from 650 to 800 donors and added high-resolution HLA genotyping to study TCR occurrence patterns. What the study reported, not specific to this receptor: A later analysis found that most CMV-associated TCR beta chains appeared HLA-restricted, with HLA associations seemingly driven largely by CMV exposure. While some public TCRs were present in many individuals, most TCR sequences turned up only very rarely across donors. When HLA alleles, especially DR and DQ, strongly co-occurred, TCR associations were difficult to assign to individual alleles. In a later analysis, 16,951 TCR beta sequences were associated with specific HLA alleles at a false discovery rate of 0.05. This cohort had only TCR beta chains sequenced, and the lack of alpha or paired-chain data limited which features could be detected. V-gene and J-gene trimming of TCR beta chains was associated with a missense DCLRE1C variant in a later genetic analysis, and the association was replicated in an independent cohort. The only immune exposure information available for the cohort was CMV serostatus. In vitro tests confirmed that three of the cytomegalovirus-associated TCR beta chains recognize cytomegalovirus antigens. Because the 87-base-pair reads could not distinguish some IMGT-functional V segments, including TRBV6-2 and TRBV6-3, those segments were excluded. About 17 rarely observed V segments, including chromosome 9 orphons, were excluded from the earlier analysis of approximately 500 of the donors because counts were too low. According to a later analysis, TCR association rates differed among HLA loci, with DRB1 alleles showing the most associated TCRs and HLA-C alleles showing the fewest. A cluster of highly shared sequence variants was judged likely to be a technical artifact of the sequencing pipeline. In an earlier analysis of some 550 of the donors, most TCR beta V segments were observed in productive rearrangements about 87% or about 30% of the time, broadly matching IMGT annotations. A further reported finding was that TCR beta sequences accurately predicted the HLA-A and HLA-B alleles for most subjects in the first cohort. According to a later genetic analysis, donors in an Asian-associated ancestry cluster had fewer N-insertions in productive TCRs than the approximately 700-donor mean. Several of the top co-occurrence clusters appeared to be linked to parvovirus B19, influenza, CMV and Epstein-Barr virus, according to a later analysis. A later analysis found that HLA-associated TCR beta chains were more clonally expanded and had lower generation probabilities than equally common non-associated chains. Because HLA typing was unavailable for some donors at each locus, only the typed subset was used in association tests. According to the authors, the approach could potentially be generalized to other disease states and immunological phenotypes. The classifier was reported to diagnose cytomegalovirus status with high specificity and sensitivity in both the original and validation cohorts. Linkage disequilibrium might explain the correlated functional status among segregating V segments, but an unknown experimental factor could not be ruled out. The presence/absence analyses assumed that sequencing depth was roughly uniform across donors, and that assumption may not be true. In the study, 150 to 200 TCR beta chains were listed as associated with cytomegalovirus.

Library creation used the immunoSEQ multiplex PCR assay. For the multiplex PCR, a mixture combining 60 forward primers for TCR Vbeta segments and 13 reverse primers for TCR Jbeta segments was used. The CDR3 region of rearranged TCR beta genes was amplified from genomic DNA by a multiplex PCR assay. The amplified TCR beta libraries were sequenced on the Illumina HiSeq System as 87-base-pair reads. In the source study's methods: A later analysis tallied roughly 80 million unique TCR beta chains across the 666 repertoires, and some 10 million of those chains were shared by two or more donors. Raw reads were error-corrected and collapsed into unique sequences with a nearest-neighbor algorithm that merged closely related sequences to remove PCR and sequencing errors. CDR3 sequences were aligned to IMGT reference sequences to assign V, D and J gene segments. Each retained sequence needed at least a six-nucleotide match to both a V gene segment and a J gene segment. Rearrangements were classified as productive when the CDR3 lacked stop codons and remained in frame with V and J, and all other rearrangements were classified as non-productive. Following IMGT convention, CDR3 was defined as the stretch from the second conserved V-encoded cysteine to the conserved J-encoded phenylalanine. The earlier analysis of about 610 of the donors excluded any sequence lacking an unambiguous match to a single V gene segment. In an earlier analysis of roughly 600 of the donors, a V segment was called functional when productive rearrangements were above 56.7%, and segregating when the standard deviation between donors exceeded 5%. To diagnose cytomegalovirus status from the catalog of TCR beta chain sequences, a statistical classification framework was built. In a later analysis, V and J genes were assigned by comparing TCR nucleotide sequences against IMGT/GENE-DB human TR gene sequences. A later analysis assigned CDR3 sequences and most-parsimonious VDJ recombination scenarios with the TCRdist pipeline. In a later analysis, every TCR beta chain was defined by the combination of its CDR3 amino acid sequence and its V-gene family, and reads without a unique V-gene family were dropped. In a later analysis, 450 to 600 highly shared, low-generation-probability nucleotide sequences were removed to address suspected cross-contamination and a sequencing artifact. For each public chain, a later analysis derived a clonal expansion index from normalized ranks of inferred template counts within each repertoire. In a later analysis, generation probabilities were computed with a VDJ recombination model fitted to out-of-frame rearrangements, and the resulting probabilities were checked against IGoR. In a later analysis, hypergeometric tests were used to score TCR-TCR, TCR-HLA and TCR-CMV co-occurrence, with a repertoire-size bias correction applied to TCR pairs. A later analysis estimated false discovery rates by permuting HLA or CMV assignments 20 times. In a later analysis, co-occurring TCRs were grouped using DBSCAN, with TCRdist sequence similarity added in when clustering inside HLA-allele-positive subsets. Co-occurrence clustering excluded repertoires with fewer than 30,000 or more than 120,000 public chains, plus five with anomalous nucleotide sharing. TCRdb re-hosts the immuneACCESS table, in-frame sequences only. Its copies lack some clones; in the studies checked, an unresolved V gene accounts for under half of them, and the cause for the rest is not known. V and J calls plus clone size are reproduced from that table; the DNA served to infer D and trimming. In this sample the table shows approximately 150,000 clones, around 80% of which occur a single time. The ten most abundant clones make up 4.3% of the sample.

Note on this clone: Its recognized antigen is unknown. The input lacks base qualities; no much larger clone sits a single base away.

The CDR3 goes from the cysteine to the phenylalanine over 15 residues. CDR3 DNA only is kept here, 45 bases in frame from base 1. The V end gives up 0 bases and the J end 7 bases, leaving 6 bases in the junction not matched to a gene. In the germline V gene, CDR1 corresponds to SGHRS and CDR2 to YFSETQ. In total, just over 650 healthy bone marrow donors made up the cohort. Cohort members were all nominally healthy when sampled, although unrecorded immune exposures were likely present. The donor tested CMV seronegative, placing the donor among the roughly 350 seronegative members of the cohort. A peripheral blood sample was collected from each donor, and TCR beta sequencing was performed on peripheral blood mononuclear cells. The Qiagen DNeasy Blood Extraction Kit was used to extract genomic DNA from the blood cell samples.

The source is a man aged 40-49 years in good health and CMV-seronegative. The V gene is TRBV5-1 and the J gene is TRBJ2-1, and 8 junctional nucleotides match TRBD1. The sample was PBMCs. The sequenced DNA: TGCGCCAGCAGCTTGGGGACAGGGTTCATGAATGAGCAGTTCTTC. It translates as CASSLGTGFMNEQFF.